This entry lists 3 T cell receptor beta chains sequenced from one sample in a study of cytomegalovirus exposure and HLA in healthy donors. The PCR had 60 Vbeta and 13 Jbeta primers. Here immunoSEQ multiplex PCR was the method, and the copy in TCRdb shows in-frame clones only, minus some. This sample carries 110,000 or so clones, over 70% of them seen once, and the ten largest clones take 2% to 2.5%. Sequencing was done on a sample of PBMCs. These receptors were obtained from a man aged 30 to 45 in good health and CMV-seronegative.

The rearrangement links TRBV29-1 to TRBJ2-5; maybe TRBD1 (5 bases). The CDR3 contains 12 residues. The ends were cut back, 6 bases at V and 5 bases at J, with 13 bases in the middle. CDR1 and CDR2 from the germline V gene are SQVTM and ANQGSEA. The CDR3 sequence is CSVVTATETQYF. CDR3 DNA: TGCAGCGTGGTGACAGCTACGGAGACCCAGTACTTC.

V is TRBV25-1 and J is TRBJ2-5; 7 bases line up with TRBD1. This CDR3 is 13 amino acids long. V lost 7 bases, J lost 1 base, and 3 bases stayed unmatched. The germline V gene has CDR1 MGHDK and CDR2 SYGVNS. The CDR3 nucleotides are TGTGCCAGCACACAGGGGCTCCAAGAGACCCAGTACTTC. Its translation: CASTQGLQETQYF.

This chain links TRBV4-1 with TRBJ2-7; a weak D match, TRBD2 (7 bases). CDR3 length equals 16 residues. Trimming stripped 4 bases from V and 0 bases from J, with 16 bases between. Per germline, CDR1 MGHRA and CDR2 YSYEKL. The CDR3: CASSPGGGGYSYEQYF. The DNA for the CDR3 is TGCGCCAGCAGCCCCGGCGGCGGGGGCTACTCCTACGAGCAGTACTTC.